These 21 T cell receptor beta chains share one sample of origin, sequenced in a study of T-cell memory formation after mild COVID-19. TCRdb re-analysed the 5' RACE reads in MiXCR, keeping a single row per CDR3 protein. The sample includes 150,000 to 200,000 distinct CDR3 sequences, about 15% of them seen just once. The sample was PBMCs or a T cell subset sorted from them (not recorded which). All receptors come from an adult woman who had mild COVID-19 (a few samples of this study predate the infection). Cell type and time point are not known.

In its sample, this clonotype was seen a few times. The rearrangement links TRBV7-6 to TRBJ1-2, with 7 nucleotides matching TRBD1. The CDR3 length is 16 residues. Germline CDR1 SGHVS, CDR2 FNYEAQ. After removal of 4 bases from V and 6 bases from J, the junction contained 14 bases not matched to a gene. CDR3 loop: CASSSTSKTGHHGYTF. The CDR3 bases are TGTGCCAGCAGCTCTACCTCAAAGACAGGGCACCATGGCTACACCTTC.

This clonotype turned up a few times. V usage is TRBV18 and J usage is TRBJ2-7, with 10 bases matching TRBD2. Losses at the gene ends were 2 bases for V and 7 bases for J; bases not matched to a gene: 5. CDR1 and CDR2 from the germline V gene are KGHSH and LQKENI. The CDR3 consists of 14 residues. The CDR3 here is CASSPNALAGEQYF. The CDR3 nucleotides are TGTGCCAGCTCACCAAACGCACTAGCGGGAGAGCAGTACTTC.

This clonotype was picked up one time. This chain uses TRBV27 with TRBJ1-1; tentative D call: TRBD1 (6 bases). Germline V CDR1 and CDR2: MNHEY, SMNVEV (reference sequence). The ends were cut back, 1 base at V and 5 bases at J, with 17 bases in the middle. This CDR3 is 16 amino acids long. CDR3 in DNA: TGTGCCAGCAGTTTATGGACAGAAGGGAGTAGTACTGAAGCTTTCTTT. Translation gives CASSLWTEGSSTEAFF.

The rearrangement uses TRBV20-1 and TRBJ2-5; the match to TRBD2 covers 13 bases. Germline trimming cut 1 base from V and 4 bases from J; bases unmatched to any gene: 3. The CDR3 extends over 15 amino acids. Per the germline V gene, CDR1 is DFQATT and CDR2 is SNEGSKA (reference sequence). The CDR3 loop reads CSARGLAGGRETQYF. As DNA, the CDR3 is TGCAGTGCTAGAGGACTAGCGGGGGGTCGAGAGACCCAGTACTTC.

The genes are TRBV24-1 and TRBJ2-3; TRBD1 agrees at 8 bases. Germline values: CDR1 KGHDR, CDR2 SFDVKD. J was trimmed by 4 bases and V by 4 bases; bases with no gene match: 9. This CDR3 has 16 residues. This CDR3 is CATSEPGTGVADTQYF. DNA of the CDR3: TGTGCCACCAGTGAGCCCGGGACAGGCGTCGCAGATACGCAGTATTTT.

The chain joins TRBV7-9 to TRBJ2-3; D not resolved. The germline V gene has CDR1 SEHNR and CDR2 FQNEAQ (reference sequence). There are 16 residues in the CDR3. V was shortened by 1 base and J by 1 base, with 12 bases between the two germline ends. CDR3 amino acids: CASSLGAFDGTDTQYF. The CDR3 bases are TGTGCCAGCAGCTTAGGAGCTTTCGACGGCACAGATACGCAGTATTTT.

This clonotype appeared a few times. The gene calls are TRBV21-1 and TRBJ1-5; TRBD1 was called by the table and not checked on the DNA. TRBV21-1 represents a pseudogene. This CDR3 contains 16 residues. This CDR3 reads CASSKGDRDSNQPQHF. The CDR3 DNA follows: TGTGCCAGCAGCAAAGGGGACAGGGATAGCAATCAGCCCCAGCATTTT.

CDR3: CASSQAGRYEQYF. Here the CDR3 DNA reads TGTGCCAGCAGCCAAGCTGGCCGCTACGAGCAGTACTTC. The chain couples TRBV3-1 to TRBJ2-7; D uncertain. V was pared by 1 base and J by 3 bases, with 7 bases between. The CDR3 runs to 13 residues. Germline V gene lookup returns CDR1 LGHDT and CDR2 YNNKEL (reference sequence).

The chain employs TRBV14 and TRBJ2-4; weak D call: TRBD2 (6 bases). The germline V gene encodes CDR1 SGHDN and CDR2 FVKESK. V gave up 4 bases and J gave up 10 bases, with 11 bases separating them. The CDR3 loop spans 12 amino acids. CDR3 protein: CASSPWGEIQYF. In nucleotides, the CDR3 is TGTGCCAGCAGCCCATGGGGGGAGATTCAGTACTTC.

The CDR3, as DNA: TGCAGCGTTGGGGGGCGGAACACAGATACGCAGTATTTT. Protein product: CSVGGRNTDTQYF. The rearrangement links TRBV29-1 to TRBJ2-3, with D tentatively TRBD1 (6 bases). Germline V gives CDR1 SQVTM, CDR2 ANQGSEA. The CDR3 is made up of 13 amino acids. V lost 4 bases and J lost 2, with 10 bases in between.

This clonotype was observed a few times. The V call is TRBV5-4, the J call TRBJ2-7; 7 nucleotides match TRBD2. Per the germline V gene, CDR1 is SGHNT and CDR2 is YYREEE (reference sequence). V gave up 5 bases and J gave up 0 bases; unmatched junction bases: 17. The CDR3 contains 18 residues. CDR3 sequence (DNA): TGTGCCAGCAGTTGGACCTCTACTAGCGTCGGTACCTCCTACGAGCAGTACTTC. It yields the protein CASSWTSTSVGTSYEQYF.

This clonotype was seen only a few times. The chain links TRBV11-2 to TRBJ2-6; 12 nucleotides line up with TRBD2. The J segment lost 7 bases and the V segment lost 5 bases, leaving 12 bases of the junction unmatched. Germline CDR1 SGHAT, CDR2 FQNNGV. CDR3 length equals 18 residues. The chain's CDR3 is CASSPTLAGGAGANVLTF. The DNA of the CDR3 is TGTGCCAGCAGCCCAACACTAGCGGGGGGTGCCGGAGCCAACGTCCTGACTTTC.

This clonotype was observed a handful of times. The chain is built from TRBV12-3 or TRBV12-4 and TRBJ2-5; possible D gene TRBD1, 5 bases. This CDR3 is built from 13 residues. V lost 5 bases to trimming and J lost 5 bases, with 12 bases between them. The CDR3 reads CASSDHRTETQYF. The CDR3 DNA is TGTGCCAGCAGTGACCACAGGACGGAGACCCAGTACTTC.

The CDR3 protein is CASSHDTAGGTDTQYF. CDR3 DNA: TGTGCCAGCAGCCACGATACCGCCGGGGGCACAGATACGCAGTATTTT. This rearrangement joins TRBV4-2 to TRBJ2-3, with a tentative D call TRBD2 (5 bases). The CDR3 spans 16 residues. Germline values: CDR1 LGHNA, CDR2 YNFKEQ. V dropped 3 bases and J dropped 1 base, with 14 bases sitting between them.

This clonotype came up once. V gene TRBV4-2 combines with J gene TRBJ2-1; TRBD2 agrees at 9 bases. The CDR3 is 16 residues long. The ends lost 4 bases at V and 6 bases at J; junction bases unmatched: 10. Germline V gives CDR1 LGHNA, CDR2 YNFKEQ. The CDR3 DNA sequence: TGTGCCAGCAGCCCCTATGCGGGAGGGACTCTCAATGAGCAGTTCTTC. Translating it yields CASSPYAGGTLNEQFF.

The chain carries TRBV7-6 and TRBJ2-5; 8 bases match TRBD2. The germline V gene has CDR1 SGHVS and CDR2 FNYEAQ. The CDR3 contains 18 residues. Trimming removed 1 base from V and 7 bases from J; junction bases left unmatched: 17. The CDR3 reads CASSLGTKGGLAQGTQYF. The CDR3 nucleotides read TGTGCCAGCAGCTTAGGGACGAAAGGAGGACTAGCCCAGGGGACCCAGTACTTC.

This CDR3 is CASSLAYRASGSAYNEQFF. CDR3 in DNA: TGTGCCAGCAGCTTAGCGTACAGGGCTAGCGGGAGCGCCTACAATGAGCAGTTCTTC. The rearrangement links TRBV11-3 to TRBJ2-1; 10 nucleotides line up with TRBD2. Unmatched junction bases numbered 11, after V lost 1 base and J lost 2 bases. The CDR3 has 19 residues. CDR1 SGHNT and CDR2 YENEEA come from the germline V gene.

The CDR3 nucleotides are TGCAGCGTTTCTCTGCCAGGGGACACTCGCTCCTACAATGAGCAGTTCTTC. It translates to CSVSLPGDTRSYNEQFF. The chain couples TRBV29-1 to TRBJ2-1, with D perhaps TRBD1 (6 bases). From germline, CDR1 is SQVTM and CDR2 ANQGSEA. CDR3 length: 17 amino acids. V was trimmed by 5 bases and J by 0 bases, leaving 20 bases between them.

The gene calls are TRBV5-4 and TRBJ2-7; D unresolved. From germline, CDR1 is SGHNT and CDR2 YYREEE (reference sequence). The CDR3 has 15 amino acids. The V and J ends lost 0 bases and 5 bases respectively, with 15 bases between them. The CDR3 here is CASSLAGRPPHEQYF. Written as DNA, the CDR3 is TGTGCCAGCAGCTTGGCCGGAAGACCTCCCCACGAGCAGTACTTC.

The V call is TRBV9, the J call TRBJ1-4, with 7 bases matching TRBD1. Germline values: CDR1 SGDLS, CDR2 YYNGEE. The V segment lost 4 bases and the J segment 8 bases; nucleotides outside the gene matches: 14. This CDR3 is 16 amino acids long. CDR3 in DNA: TGTGCCAGCAGCCCACTTGGAGGGGGCAAGAGGGAAAAACTGTTTTTT. Amino acids: CASSPLGGGKREKLFF.

This clonotype has a handful of counts. The chain joins TRBV4-3 to TRBJ2-1, with 8 bases matching TRBD2. CDR1 is LGHNA and CDR2 is YSLEER in the germline V gene. Trimming took 0 bases from V and 4 from J; bases not matched to a gene: 8. The CDR3 runs 17 residues. The CDR3 sequence is CASSQDPTSGSYNEQFF. Here the CDR3 DNA reads TGCGCCAGCAGCCAAGATCCCACAAGCGGGAGTTACAATGAGCAGTTCTTC.